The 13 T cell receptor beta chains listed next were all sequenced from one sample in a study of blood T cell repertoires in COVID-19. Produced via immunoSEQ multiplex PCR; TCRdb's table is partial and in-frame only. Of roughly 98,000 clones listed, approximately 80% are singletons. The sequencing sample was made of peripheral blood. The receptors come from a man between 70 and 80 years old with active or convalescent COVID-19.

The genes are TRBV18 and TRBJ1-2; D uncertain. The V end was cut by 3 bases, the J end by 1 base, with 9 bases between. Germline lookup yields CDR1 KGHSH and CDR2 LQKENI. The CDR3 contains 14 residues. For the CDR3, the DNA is TGTGCCAGCTCACCTACGGGTTATAACTATGGCTACACCTTC. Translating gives CASSPTGYNYGYTF.

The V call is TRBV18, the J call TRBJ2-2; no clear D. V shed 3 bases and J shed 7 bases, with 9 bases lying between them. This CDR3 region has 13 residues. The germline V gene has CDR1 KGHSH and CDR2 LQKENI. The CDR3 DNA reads TGTGCCAGCTCACCTCTTAGTTACGGGGAGCTGTTTTTT. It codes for CASSPLSYGELFF.

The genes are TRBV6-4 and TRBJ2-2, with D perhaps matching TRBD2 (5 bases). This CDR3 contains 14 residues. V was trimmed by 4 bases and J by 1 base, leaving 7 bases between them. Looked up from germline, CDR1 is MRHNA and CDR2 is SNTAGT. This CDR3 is CASSVAGNTGELFF. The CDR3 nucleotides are TGTGCCAGCAGTGTTGCGGGGAACACCGGGGAGCTGTTTTTT.

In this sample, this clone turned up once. The CDR3 nucleotides are TGTGCCAGCAGAATAGGGGCGGGGACCTATGGCTACACCTTC. Amino acids: CASRIGAGTYGYTF. This sequence joins TRBV28 and TRBJ1-2; perhaps TRBD1 as D (5 bases). In germline, CDR1 is MDHEN, CDR2 SYDVKM. With 6 bases removed from V and 4 bases from J, the gap between germline ends came to 15 bases. The CDR3 loop spans 14 amino acids.

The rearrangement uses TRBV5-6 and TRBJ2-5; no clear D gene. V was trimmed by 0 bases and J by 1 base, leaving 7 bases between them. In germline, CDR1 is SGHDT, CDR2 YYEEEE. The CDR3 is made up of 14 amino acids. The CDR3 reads CASSLVPIQETQYF. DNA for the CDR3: TGTGCCAGCAGCTTGGTCCCAATCCAAGAGACCCAGTACTTC.

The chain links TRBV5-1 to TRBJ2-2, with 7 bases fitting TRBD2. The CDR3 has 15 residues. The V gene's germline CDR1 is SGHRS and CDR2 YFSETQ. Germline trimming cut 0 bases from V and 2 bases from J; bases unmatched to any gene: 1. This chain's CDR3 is CASSLAGGNTGELFF. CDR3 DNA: TGCGCCAGCAGCTTGGCGGGGGGTAACACCGGGGAGCTGTTTTTT.

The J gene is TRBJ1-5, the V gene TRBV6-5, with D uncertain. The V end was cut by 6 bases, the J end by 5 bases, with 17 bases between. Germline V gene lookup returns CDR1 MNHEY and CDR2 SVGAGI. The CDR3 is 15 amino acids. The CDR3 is CASSSGGSGYQPQHF. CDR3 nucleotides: TGTGCCAGCAGCTCGGGAGGGAGCGGGTATCAGCCCCAGCATTTT.

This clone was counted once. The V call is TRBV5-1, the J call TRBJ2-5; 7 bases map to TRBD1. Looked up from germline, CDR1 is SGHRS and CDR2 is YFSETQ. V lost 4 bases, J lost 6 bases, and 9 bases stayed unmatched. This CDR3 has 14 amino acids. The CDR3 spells CASSPRTGEKTQYF. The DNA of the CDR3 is TGCGCCAGCAGCCCGCGGACAGGCGAAAAGACCCAGTACTTC. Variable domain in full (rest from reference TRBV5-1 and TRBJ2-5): KAGVTQTPRYLIKTRGQQVTLSCSPISGHRSVSWYQQTPGQGLQFLFEYFSETQRNKGNFPGRFSGRQFSNSRSEMNVSTLELGDSALYLCASSPRTGEKTQYFGPGTRLLVL.

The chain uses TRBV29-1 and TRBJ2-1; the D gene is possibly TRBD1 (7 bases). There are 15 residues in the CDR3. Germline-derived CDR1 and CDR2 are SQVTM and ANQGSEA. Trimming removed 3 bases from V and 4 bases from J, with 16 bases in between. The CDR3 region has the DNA TGCAGCGTTGAGGGGGGCGAACAGGGGTACAATGAGCAGTTCTTC. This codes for CSVEGGEQGYNEQFF.

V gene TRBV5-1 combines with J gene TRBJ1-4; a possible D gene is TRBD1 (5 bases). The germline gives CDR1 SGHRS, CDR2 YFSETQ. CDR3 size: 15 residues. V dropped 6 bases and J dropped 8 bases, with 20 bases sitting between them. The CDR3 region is CASKSQGSFKEKLFF. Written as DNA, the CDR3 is TGCGCCAGCAAATCCCAGGGAAGTTTTAAGGAAAAACTGTTTTTT.

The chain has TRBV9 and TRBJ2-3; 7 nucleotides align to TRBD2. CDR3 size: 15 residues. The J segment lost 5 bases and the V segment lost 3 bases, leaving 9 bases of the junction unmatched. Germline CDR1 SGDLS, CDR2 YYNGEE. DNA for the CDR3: TGTGCCAGCAGCGCCCAAGCGGGGTCTGGAGATACGCAGTATTTT. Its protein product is CASSAQAGSGDTQYF.

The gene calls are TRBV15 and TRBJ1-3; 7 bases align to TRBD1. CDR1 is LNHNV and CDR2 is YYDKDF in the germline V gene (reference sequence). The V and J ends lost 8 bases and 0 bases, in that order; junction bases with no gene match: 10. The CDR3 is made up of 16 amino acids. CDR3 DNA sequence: TGTGCCACCTTGGGGGACAGCTTATTCTCTGGAAACACCATATATTTT. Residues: CATLGDSLFSGNTIYF.

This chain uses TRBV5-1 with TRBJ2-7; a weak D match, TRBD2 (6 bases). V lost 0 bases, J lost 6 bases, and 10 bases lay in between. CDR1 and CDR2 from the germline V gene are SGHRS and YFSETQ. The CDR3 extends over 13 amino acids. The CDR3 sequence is CASSLGQGLEQYF. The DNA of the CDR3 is TGCGCCAGCAGCTTGGGGCAGGGACTCGAGCAGTACTTC.